Shown below are 5 T cell receptor beta chains from a single sample sequenced in a study of cytomegalovirus exposure and HLA in healthy donors. The PCR employed 60 Vbeta primers together with 13 Jbeta primers. Here immunoSEQ multiplex PCR was the method, and the copy in TCRdb shows in-frame clones only, minus some. The table shows roughly 190,000 clones, with around 84% occurring only once. The sequencing sample was made of PBMCs. The source of these receptors is a woman younger than 35 in good health and CMV-seronegative.

This clone was recorded only once. J is TRBJ2-3 and V is TRBV18; D gene uncertain. This CDR3 region has 13 residues. Trimming removed 5 bases from V and 1 base from J, with 7 bases in between. CDR1 KGHSH and CDR2 LQKENI come from the germline V gene. CDR3 DNA: TGTGCCAGCTCAAAAGGAGGCACAGATACGCAGTATTTT. Translation: CASSKGGTDTQYF.

This chain uses TRBV7-8 with TRBJ1-1; D is ambiguous. Germline V gene data show CDR1 as SGHVS and CDR2 as FQNEAQ. V lost 1 base to trimming and J lost 0 bases, with 15 bases between them. This CDR3 is built from 17 residues. This CDR3 is CASSLVIAGPMNTEAFF. The CDR3 DNA reads as TGTGCCAGCAGCTTAGTTATCGCGGGCCCGATGAACACTGAAGCTTTCTTT.

The chain uses TRBV7-8 and TRBJ1-2, with D uncertain. Germline assignment: CDR1 SGHVS and CDR2 FQNEAQ. This CDR3 contains 15 residues. The germline V and J ends were trimmed by 6 bases and 4 bases, with 18 bases remaining between them. The CDR3, as DNA: TGTGCCAGCAGACCCGGTCCTCGTGGTCTCTATGGCTACACCTTC. Its translation is CASRPGPRGLYGYTF.

V and J are TRBV29-1 and TRBJ2-3; TRBD1 aligns across 10 bases. CDR1 is SQVTM and CDR2 is ANQGSEA in the germline V gene. Trimming removed 5 bases from V and 5 bases from J; junction bases left unmatched: 4. CDR3 size: 13 residues. The CDR3 bases are TGCAGCGTTTACGGGACAGGGGAAGATACGCAGTATTTT. Encoded protein: CSVYGTGEDTQYF.

This sequence joins TRBV6-1 and TRBJ2-1; tentative D call: TRBD1 (6 bases). Trimming cost V 4 bases and J 5 bases, with 21 bases left between them. This CDR3 comprises 17 residues. Germline loops: CDR1 MNHNS, CDR2 SASEGT. The DNA for the CDR3 is TGTGCCAGCAGTGCCCGATCCACAGGGTTAAGCAACAATGAGCAGTTCTTC. The encoded protein is CASSARSTGLSNNEQFF.